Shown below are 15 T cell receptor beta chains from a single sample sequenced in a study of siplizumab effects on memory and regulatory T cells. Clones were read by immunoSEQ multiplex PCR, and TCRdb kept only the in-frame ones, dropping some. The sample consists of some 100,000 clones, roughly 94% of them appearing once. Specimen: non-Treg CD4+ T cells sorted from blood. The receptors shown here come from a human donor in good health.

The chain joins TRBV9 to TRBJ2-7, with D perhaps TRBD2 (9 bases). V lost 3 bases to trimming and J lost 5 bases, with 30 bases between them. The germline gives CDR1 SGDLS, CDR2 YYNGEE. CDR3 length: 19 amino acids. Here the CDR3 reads CASSALGHRGTSRVHEQYF. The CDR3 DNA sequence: TGTGCCAGCAGCGCGTTAGGCCACAGGGGGACTAGCAGGGTCCACGAGCAGTACTTC. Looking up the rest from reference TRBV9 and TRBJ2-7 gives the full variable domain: DSGVTQTPKHLITATGQRVTLRCSPRSGDLSVYWYQQSLDQGLQFLIQYYNGEERAKGNILERFSAQQFPDLHSELNLSSLELGDSALYFCASSALGHRGTSRVHEQYFGPGTRLTVT.

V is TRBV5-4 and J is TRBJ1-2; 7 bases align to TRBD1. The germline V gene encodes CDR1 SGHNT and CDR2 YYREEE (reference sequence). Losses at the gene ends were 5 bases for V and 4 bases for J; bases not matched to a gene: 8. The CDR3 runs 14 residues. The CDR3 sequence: CASRPGTAIYGYTF. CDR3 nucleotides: TGTGCCAGCAGGCCGGGGACAGCCATCTATGGCTACACCTTC.

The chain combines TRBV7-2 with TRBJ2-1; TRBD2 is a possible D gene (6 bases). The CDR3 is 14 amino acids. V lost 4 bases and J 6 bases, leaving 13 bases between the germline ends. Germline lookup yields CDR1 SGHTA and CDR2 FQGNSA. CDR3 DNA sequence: TGTGCCAGCAGCTCCCGACGGGGGAGCAATGAGCAGTTCTTC. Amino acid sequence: CASSSRRGSNEQFF. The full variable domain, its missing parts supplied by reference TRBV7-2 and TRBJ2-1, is GAGVSQSPSNKVTEKGKDVELRCDPISGHTALYWYRQSLGQGLEFLIYFQGNSAPDKSGLPSDRFSAERTGGSVSTLTIQRTQQEDSAVYLCASSSRRGSNEQFFGPGTRLTVL.

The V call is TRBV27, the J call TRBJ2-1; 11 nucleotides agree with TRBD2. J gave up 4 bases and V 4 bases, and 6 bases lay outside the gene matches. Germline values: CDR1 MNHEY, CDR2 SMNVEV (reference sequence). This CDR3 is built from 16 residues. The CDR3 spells CASSWSGTSGYNEQFF. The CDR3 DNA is TGTGCCAGCAGTTGGTCCGGGACTAGCGGTTACAATGAGCAGTTCTTC.

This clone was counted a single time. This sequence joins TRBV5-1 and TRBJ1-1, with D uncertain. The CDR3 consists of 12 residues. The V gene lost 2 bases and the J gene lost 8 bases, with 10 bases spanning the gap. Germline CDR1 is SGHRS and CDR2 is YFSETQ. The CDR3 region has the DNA TGCGCCAGCAGCTTCGGAGGGAACGAAGCTTTCTTT. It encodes CASSFGGNEAFF. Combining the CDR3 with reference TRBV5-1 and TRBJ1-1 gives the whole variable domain KAGVTQTPRYLIKTRGQQVTLSCSPISGHRSVSWYQQTPGQGLQFLFEYFSETQRNKGNFPGRFSGRQFSNSRSEMNVSTLELGDSALYLCASSFGGNEAFFGQGTRLTVV.

CDR3 coding DNA: TGTGCCAGCTCCCAGGGAGGGAGCAATCAGCCCCAGCATTTT. Translated: CASSQGGSNQPQHF. V is TRBV28 and J is TRBJ1-5; tentatively, D is TRBD1 (5 bases). V shed 8 bases and J shed 1 base, with 12 bases lying between them. In germline, CDR1 is MDHEN, CDR2 SYDVKM. The CDR3 contains 14 residues.

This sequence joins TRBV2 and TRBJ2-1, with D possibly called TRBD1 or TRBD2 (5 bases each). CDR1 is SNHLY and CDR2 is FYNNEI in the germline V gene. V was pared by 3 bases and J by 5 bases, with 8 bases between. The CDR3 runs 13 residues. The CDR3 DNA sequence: TGTGCCAGCAGTGATGGGGGAAACAATGAGCAGTTCTTC. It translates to CASSDGGNNEQFF. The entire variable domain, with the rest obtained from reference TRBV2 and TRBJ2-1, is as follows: EPEVTQTPSHQVTQMGQEVILRCVPISNHLYFYWYRQILGQKVEFLVSFYNNEISEKSEIFDDQFSVERPDGSNFTLKIRSTKLEDSAMYFCASSDGGNNEQFFGPGTRLTVL.

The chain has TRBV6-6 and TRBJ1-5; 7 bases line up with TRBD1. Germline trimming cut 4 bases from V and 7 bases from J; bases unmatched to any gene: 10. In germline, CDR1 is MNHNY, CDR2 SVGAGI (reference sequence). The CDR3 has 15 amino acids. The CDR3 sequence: CASSSRTTGEQPQHF. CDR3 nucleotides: TGTGCCAGCAGTTCAAGAACCACAGGGGAACAGCCCCAGCATTTT.

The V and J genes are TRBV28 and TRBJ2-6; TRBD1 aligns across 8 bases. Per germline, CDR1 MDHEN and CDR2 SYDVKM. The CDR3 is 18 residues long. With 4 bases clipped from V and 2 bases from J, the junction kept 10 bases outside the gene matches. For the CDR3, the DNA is TGTGCCAGCAGTTCCATCCAGGGGGCGCTTGCTGGGGCCAACGTCCTGACTTTC. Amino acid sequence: CASSSIQGALAGANVLTF.

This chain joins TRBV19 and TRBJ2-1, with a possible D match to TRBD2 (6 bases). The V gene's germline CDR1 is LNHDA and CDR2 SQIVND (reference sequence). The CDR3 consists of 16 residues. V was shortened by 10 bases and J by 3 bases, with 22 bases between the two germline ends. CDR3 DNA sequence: TGTGCCACCTCATATCGAGGGAATAGCGGCTACAATGAGCAGTTCTTC. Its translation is CATSYRGNSGYNEQFF.

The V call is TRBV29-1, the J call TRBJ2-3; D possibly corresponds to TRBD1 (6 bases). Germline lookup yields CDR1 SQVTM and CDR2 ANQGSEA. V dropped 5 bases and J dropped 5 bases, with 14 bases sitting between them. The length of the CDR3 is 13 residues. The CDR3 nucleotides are TGCAGCGTTTCCCTTGGGGGCGGAGATACGCAGTATTTT. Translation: CSVSLGGGDTQYF.

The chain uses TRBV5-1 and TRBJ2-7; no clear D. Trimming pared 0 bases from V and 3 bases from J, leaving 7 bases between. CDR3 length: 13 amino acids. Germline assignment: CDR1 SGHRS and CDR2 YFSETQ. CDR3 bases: TGCGCCAGCAGCTTGGACGATTACTACGAGCAGTACTTC. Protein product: CASSLDDYYEQYF.

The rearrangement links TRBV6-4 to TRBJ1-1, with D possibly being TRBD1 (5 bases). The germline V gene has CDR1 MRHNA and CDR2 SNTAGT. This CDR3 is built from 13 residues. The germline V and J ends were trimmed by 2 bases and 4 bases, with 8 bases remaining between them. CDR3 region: CASSDRGSTEAFF. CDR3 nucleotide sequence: TGTGCCAGCAGTGACCGGGGGAGCACTGAAGCTTTCTTT.

The chain's CDR3 is CASSFGASNEQFF. DNA for the CDR3: TGTGCCAGTAGTTTCGGGGCCTCCAATGAGCAGTTCTTC. V usage is TRBV19 and J usage is TRBJ2-1; D is tentatively TRBD1 or TRBD2 (5 bases each). The ends were cut back, 5 bases at V and 6 bases at J, with 11 bases in the middle. In germline, CDR1 is LNHDA, CDR2 SQIVND (reference sequence). The CDR3 is 13 residues long.

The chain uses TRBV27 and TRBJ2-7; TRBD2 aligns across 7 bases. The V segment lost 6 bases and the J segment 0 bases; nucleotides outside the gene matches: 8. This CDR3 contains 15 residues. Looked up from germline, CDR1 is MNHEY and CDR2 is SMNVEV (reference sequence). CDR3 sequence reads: CASRTRRGSSYEQYF. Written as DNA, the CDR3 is TGTGCCAGCAGAACCCGGCGGGGGAGCTCCTACGAGCAGTACTTC.